This T cell receptor (beta chain) was sequenced during a study of cytomegalovirus exposure and HLA in healthy donors. The PCR ran on 60 Vbeta and 13 Jbeta primers. Clones were sequenced by immunoSEQ multiplex PCR, and TCRdb holds only the in-frame ones, with some missing. The data contain about 150,000 clones, more than 75% of them singletons. Only one count was recorded for this clone. The V gene's germline CDR1 is ENHRY and CDR2 SYGVKD. Trimming took 2 bases from V and 6 from J, leaving 12 bases between them. The CDR3 is made up of 14 amino acids. The receptor was derived from a woman under 30 in good health and CMV-seronegative. V gene TRBV10-3 combines with J gene TRBJ2-3; maybe TRBD2 (5 bases). Sequenced material: PBMCs. DNA of the CDR3: TGTGCCATCAGTGAGCCTCTCGGGAAGGATACGCAGTATTTT. It yields the protein CAISEPLGKDTQYF.